A selection of T cell receptor beta chains follows, all from one sample in a study of cytomegalovirus exposure and HLA in healthy donors. Produced via immunoSEQ multiplex PCR; TCRdb's table is partial and in-frame only. The table shows tens of thousands of clones, with approximately 78% occurring only once. The sequencing sample was made of PBMCs. The receptors shown here come from a man aged 40-49 years in good health and CMV-seronegative. CDR3s include the opening cysteine and the closing phenylalanine or tryptophan. The order of the fields is V gene, clone size, D gene, J gene, CDR3 DNA, CDR3 protein. D genes are given only for firm matches. For some rows the clone size is stated as once, few or many, or as a class when expanded; others skip it.

>TRBV5-1|-|TRBD1|TRBJ2-1
TGCGCCAGCAGGGGTTGGGACAGCCCTTACAATGAGCAGTTCTTC
CASRGWDSPYNEQFF
>TRBV7-8|-|TRBD1|TRBJ2-5
TGTGCCAGCCGGGGGCCAGGGGGCATCGAGACCCAGTACTTC
CASRGPGGIETQYF
>TRBV7-9|-|-|TRBJ1-6
TGTGCCAGCAGCTTCAGGGGCGAGAATTCACCCCTCCACTTT
CASSFRGENSPLHF
>TRBV16|-|TRBD1|TRBJ1-6
TGTGCCAGCAGCCTGGGACAGTCCTCACCCCTCCACTTT
CASSLGQSSPLHF
>TRBV7-3|few|-|TRBJ2-1
TGTGCCAGCAGCTTAAGGTTTGGGAGAGCGCCCTACAATGAGCAGTTCTTC
CASSLRFGRAPYNEQFF
>TRBV6-4|few|-|TRBJ1-1
TGTGCCAGCAGTGACGGGTGGGAGGAGACTGAAGCTTTCTTT
CASSDGWEETEAFF
>TRBV5-1|-|TRBD1|TRBJ1-4
TGCGCCAGCCGGCGCCGAGGACAGGGAGGGTTGAGGGCTGAAAAACTGTTTTTT
CASRRRGQGGLRAEKLFF
>TRBV27|few|-|TRBJ1-6
TGTGCCAGCAGTTCTTCCGGGAGTTCACCCCTCCACTTT
CASSSSGSSPLHF
>TRBV10-3|-|-|TRBJ2-5
TGTGCCATCAGGGCTAGCTCAGAGACCCAGTACTTC
CAIRASSETQYF
>TRBV5-5|few|-|TRBJ1-3
TGTGCCAGCAGCTTGCGGGGAGTCTCTGGAAACACCATATATTTT
CASSLRGVSGNTIYF